The 18 T cell receptor beta chains listed next were all sequenced from one sample in a study of shared clonotypes between healthy human individuals (dated by TCRdb to about 2020). CD8 naive samples consisted of CD45RO-negative cells that were positively selected for CCR7, yielding a CD45RA+CCR7+ population without TemRA cells. Receptors were amplified or captured by the immunoSEQ multiplex PCR assay. Held by TCRdb, this immuneACCESS table contains in-frame sequences only and omits some clones. Under half of the omission traces to an unresolved V gene where checked; the cause of the rest is unknown. The sample yields about 2.1 million clones; about 92% were counted once. The ten largest clones take up about 1.8% of the sample. Sequencing used naive CD8+ T cells from PBMCs. The sample's cell subset or site label, in plain terms: CD45RA+CCR7+. The receptors were sampled from a man in his late teens or twenties in good health. Some clones in this sample may be carry-over from other donors' samples.

This chain uses TRBV28 with TRBJ2-1, with no clear D. V shed 5 bases and J shed 4 bases, with 18 bases lying between them. This CDR3 is 16 amino acids long. CDR1 and CDR2 from the germline V gene are MDHEN and SYDVKM. The CDR3, as DNA: TGTGCCAGCAGTCTTTGGGCGGAGTTTAGGTACAATGAGCAGTTCTTC. This gives the protein CASSLWAEFRYNEQFF.

The rearrangement links TRBV7-9 to TRBJ2-5, with 10 bases identical to TRBD1. CDR3 size: 15 residues. The V gene's germline CDR1 is SEHNR and CDR2 FQNEAQ (reference sequence). With 2 bases clipped from V and 3 bases from J, the junction kept 3 bases outside the gene matches. The CDR3 DNA reads as TGTGCCAGCAGCTTAAGGACAGGGGGTGAAGAGACCCAGTACTTC. It specifies CASSLRTGGEETQYF.

The chain carries TRBV2 and TRBJ2-7; 9 nucleotides line up with TRBD1. The CDR3 runs to 14 residues. The V gene's germline CDR1 is SNHLY and CDR2 FYNNEI. Trimming removed 7 bases from V and 3 bases from J; junction bases left unmatched: 7. CDR3 protein: CASTDGDRVYEQYF. For the CDR3, the DNA is TGTGCCAGCACTGATGGGGACAGGGTCTACGAGCAGTACTTC.

V usage is TRBV27 and J usage is TRBJ2-2; D not resolved. Germline values: CDR1 MNHEY, CDR2 SMNVEV (reference sequence). Trimming removed 8 bases at V and 4 bases at J, with 11 bases between. This CDR3 has 13 residues. The CDR3 is CASHILATGELFF. As DNA, the CDR3 is TGTGCCAGCCATATTTTGGCCACCGGGGAGCTGTTTTTT.

The chain couples TRBV5-1 to TRBJ2-3, with 12 bases that match TRBD2. This CDR3 contains 19 residues. The trim removed 0 bases at V and 4 bases at J, leaving 12 bases unmatched. Germline CDR1 reads SGHRS; CDR2 reads YFSETQ. CDR3 nucleotide sequence: TGCGCCAGCAGCTTGGAAATCCCTAGCGGGAGGGCCGGGGCAGATACGCAGTATTTT. Encoded protein: CASSLEIPSGRAGADTQYF. Drawing the rest from reference TRBV5-1 and TRBJ2-3, the complete variable domain is KAGVTQTPRYLIKTRGQQVTLSCSPISGHRSVSWYQQTPGQGLQFLFEYFSETQRNKGNFPGRFSGRQFSNSRSEMNVSTLELGDSALYLCASSLEIPSGRAGADTQYFGPGTRLTVL.

The rearrangement uses TRBV18 and TRBJ2-7; the match to TRBD1 covers 7 bases. Germline loops: CDR1 KGHSH, CDR2 LQKENI. V lost 6 bases, J lost 1 base, and 6 bases stayed unmatched. There are 14 residues in the CDR3. The CDR3 reads CASSTGTASYEQYF. CDR3 coding DNA: TGTGCCAGCTCCACCGGGACAGCGTCCTACGAGCAGTACTTC.

The V call is TRBV7-9, the J call TRBJ1-1; TRBD1 might be the D (6 bases). The V gene's germline CDR1 is SEHNR and CDR2 FQNEAQ (reference sequence). This CDR3 is 14 amino acids long. With 5 bases removed from V and 6 bases from J, the gap between germline ends came to 16 bases. The CDR3: CASSPTGGWAEAFF. The CDR3 nucleotides read TGTGCCAGCAGCCCCACCGGGGGCTGGGCTGAAGCTTTCTTT.

The rearrangement links TRBV27 to TRBJ2-1; the match to TRBD2 covers 14 bases. The V segment lost 0 bases and the J segment 2 bases; nucleotides outside the gene matches: 0. The CDR3 is made up of 17 amino acids. CDR1 and CDR2 from the germline V gene are MNHEY and SMNVEV (reference sequence). Here the CDR3 DNA reads TGTGCCAGCAGTTTATCGGGACTAGCGGGGGCCTACAATGAGCAGTTCTTC. Amino acid sequence: CASSLSGLAGAYNEQFF.

The chain recombines TRBV15 with TRBJ1-2; D remains unclear. This CDR3 is built from 16 residues. Germline lookup yields CDR1 LNHNV and CDR2 YYDKDF (reference sequence). The germline V and J ends were trimmed by 5 bases and 1 base, with 17 bases remaining between them. The CDR3 DNA reads TGTGCCACCAGCCGAGCCCAGACCAGTATTAACTATGGCTACACCTTC. Amino acids: CATSRAQTSINYGYTF.

The chain has TRBV19 and TRBJ1-5; a weak D match, TRBD1 (5 bases). Germline V gives CDR1 LNHDA, CDR2 SQIVND (reference sequence). The length of the CDR3 is 16 residues. Between the trimmed V and J ends, which lost 11 bases and 1 base, there was a span of 21 bases. The CDR3 here is CALSPGRGASNQPQHF. The DNA for the CDR3 is TGTGCCCTTAGCCCAGGGCGGGGTGCGAGCAATCAGCCCCAGCATTTT.

This sequence joins TRBV28 and TRBJ1-2; the match to TRBD1 covers 7 bases. The CDR3 spans 15 residues. Trimming cost V 1 base and J 8 bases; bases outside gene matches: 10. CDR1 is MDHEN, CDR2 SYDVKM, per germline. The CDR3 bases are TGTGCCAGCAGTTTATTTAGGACAGGCCGTGAAGGCTACACCTTC. Its translation is CASSLFRTGREGYTF.

V is TRBV7-9 and J is TRBJ2-2, with D unresolved. V was shortened by 1 base and J by 6 bases, with 9 bases between the two germline ends. CDR3 length equals 14 residues. Germline V gene sequence: CDR1 SEHNR, CDR2 FQNEAQ (reference sequence). The CDR3 reads CASSLVGFSGELFF. In DNA, the CDR3 is TGTGCCAGCAGCTTAGTGGGTTTCTCCGGGGAGCTGTTTTTT.

The chain carries TRBV28 and TRBJ2-6, with TRBD2 matching over 7 bases. Germline V gene lookup returns CDR1 MDHEN and CDR2 SYDVKM. V was clipped by 2 bases and J by 0 bases; unmatched bases: 7. The CDR3 runs 18 residues. The CDR3 here is CASSLRRGMSSGANVLTF. DNA of the CDR3: TGTGCCAGCAGTTTAAGGCGGGGGATGAGCTCTGGGGCCAACGTCCTGACTTTC. The variable domain in full, completed from reference TRBV28 and TRBJ2-6, reads DVKVTQSSRYLVKRTGEKVFLECVQDMDHENMFWYRQDPGLGLRLIYFSYDVKMKEKGDIPEGYSVSREKKERFSLILESASTNQTSMYLCASSLRRGMSSGANVLTFGAGSRLTVL.

In its sample, this clone was seen once. The chain recombines TRBV5-1 with TRBJ1-1, with D maybe TRBD1 (5 bases). V lost 0 bases to trimming and J lost 3 bases, with 12 bases between them. CDR3 length equals 15 residues. Looked up from germline, CDR1 is SGHRS and CDR2 is YFSETQ. The CDR3 reads CASSLELPGDTEAFF. The CDR3 DNA is TGCGCCAGCAGCTTGGAACTCCCGGGGGACACTGAAGCTTTCTTT. Supplemented by reference TRBV5-1 and TRBJ1-1, the full variable domain reads KAGVTQTPRYLIKTRGQQVTLSCSPISGHRSVSWYQQTPGQGLQFLFEYFSETQRNKGNFPGRFSGRQFSNSRSEMNVSTLELGDSALYLCASSLELPGDTEAFFGQGTRLTVV.

The chain couples TRBV7-9 to TRBJ2-3, with 14 bases fitting TRBD2. This CDR3 comprises 16 residues. Unmatched junction bases numbered 4, after V lost 5 bases and J lost 3 bases. Germline CDR1 reads SEHNR; CDR2 reads FQNEAQ (reference sequence). CDR3 protein: CASSARTSGRTDTQYF. The CDR3 DNA sequence: TGTGCCAGCAGCGCCCGGACTAGCGGGAGGACAGATACGCAGTATTTT. Complete variable domain (other parts from reference TRBV7-9 and TRBJ2-3): DTGVSQNPRHKITKRGQNVTFRCDPISEHNRLYWYRQTLGQGPEFLTYFQNEAQLEKSRLLSDRFSAERPKGSFSTLEIQRTEQGDSAMYLCASSARTSGRTDTQYFGPGTRLTVL.

The CDR3 spells CASSGAAPGPSYEQYF. CDR3 nucleotide sequence: TGTGCCAGCAGTGGCGCTGCCCCGGGGCCTTCCTACGAGCAGTACTTC. The chain joins TRBV28 to TRBJ2-7; D tentatively fits TRBD1 or TRBD2 (5 bases each). Germline V lookup: CDR1 MDHEN, CDR2 SYDVKM. Trimming took 5 bases from V and 1 from J, leaving 18 bases between them. CDR3 length equals 16 residues.

The rearrangement uses TRBV11-2 and TRBJ1-1, with D uncertain. The CDR3 length is 14 residues. Trimming took off 5 bases at V and 5 bases at J, with 15 bases between the two ends. Germline loops: CDR1 SGHAT, CDR2 FQNNGV. CDR3 nucleotides: TGTGCCAGCAGCCGCTCGGGTGTATGGACTGAAGCTTTCTTT. Translation gives CASSRSGVWTEAFF.

The chain joins TRBV7-2 to TRBJ1-3; no reliable D call. Trimming removed 0 bases at V and 2 bases at J, with 20 bases between. CDR1 is SGHTA and CDR2 is FQGNSA in the germline V gene. The length of the CDR3 is 19 residues. The CDR3 DNA follows: TGTGCCAGCAGCTTAGCGGTAGGGTTCGCTGTGGGGACTGGAAACACCATATATTTT. Residues: CASSLAVGFAVGTGNTIYF.